Presented here are 3 T cell receptor beta chains from one specimen sequenced in a study of response to subunit inactivated influenza vaccine. TCRdb called the RT-PCR reads again in MiXCR, with one record for every CDR3 protein. The sample lists roughly 520,000 distinct CDR3 sequences, 25% occurring once. The sample was CD4+ T cells sorted from PBMCs, taken less than 6 days after vaccination. These receptors were obtained from a man over 45 who received an inactivated influenza vaccine.

The chain couples TRBV5-8 to TRBJ2-7; D unresolved. V lost 4 bases to trimming and J lost 3 bases, with 17 bases between them. The CDR3 length is 15 residues. Per germline, CDR1 SGHTS and CDR2 YDEGEE. The CDR3 protein is CASSPIGPPDYEQYF. The CDR3, as DNA: TGTGCCAGCAGCCCTATAGGACCGCCCGACTACGAGCAGTACTTC.

The chain links TRBV20-1 to TRBJ2-1, with D perhaps being TRBD1 or TRBD2 (5 bases each). This CDR3 has 14 residues. The germline V and J ends were trimmed by 3 bases and 4 bases, with 13 bases remaining between them. Germline V gene data show CDR1 as DFQATT and CDR2 as SNEGSKA (reference sequence). The CDR3 spells CSASLRDGYNEQFF. The CDR3 DNA reads TGCAGTGCTAGTCTTCGGGACGGTTACAATGAGCAGTTCTTC.

J is TRBJ2-1 and V is TRBV5-1, with TRBD1 matching 7 bases. Germline CDR1 SGHRS, CDR2 YFSETQ. V lost 2 bases, J lost 9 bases, and 5 bases stayed unmatched. The CDR3 spans 13 residues. The CDR3: CASSFTGATEQFF. CDR3 nucleotides: TGCGCCAGCAGCTTTACAGGGGCCACTGAGCAGTTCTTC.